The rows below give T cell receptor beta chains drawn from one sample of a study of blood T cells in healthy people across ages. From the 5' RACE reads, TCRdb called clonotypes with MiXCR, one entry per CDR3 protein. Among around 650,000 distinct CDR3 sequences listed, around 38% were seen once. Sequenced sample: blood. These receptors were taken from an elderly man in good health. Both conserved end residues are part of each CDR3. D genes are given only for firm matches. A row's size may be missing; if present it is once, few, many or a size class.

d_call j_call v_call clone_size cdr3_nt cdr3_aa
TRBD1 TRBJ1-2 TRBV9 - TGTGCCAGCAGCGTATCCGGGACAGATGATTATGGCTACACCTTC CASSVSGTDDYGYTF
TRBD1 TRBJ2-6 TRBV5-4 few TGTGCCAGCAGAGGGACAGGGGCCTTCTCTGGGGCCAACGTCCTGACTTTC CASRGTGAFSGANVLTF
- TRBJ1-4 TRBV4-3 once TGCGCCAGCAGCCACGGGGAAAGGGAAAGACTGTTTTTT CASSHGERERLFF
- TRBJ2-7 TRBV29-1 many TGCAGCGTTGAACGAGTCAGGGATTCTACGCAGTACTTC CSVERVRDSTQYF
- TRBJ2-5 TRBV15 once TGTGCCACCAGCAAAACAGGGAAGGAGACCCAGTACTTC CATSKTGKETQYF
TRBD1 TRBJ2-5 TRBV20-1 - TGCAGTGCTAGAGAAAATTCCGGGACAGCAAGAGAGACCCAGTACTTC CSARENSGTARETQYF
TRBD2 TRBJ2-4 TRBV27 once TGTGCCAGCAGTTTGCCGGGACTAGGGGGGGGCCAAAACATTCAGTACTTC CASSLPGLGGGQNIQYF
- TRBJ2-6 TRBV12-5 - TGTGCTAGTGGTTTAGGGAACTCTGGGGCCAACGTCCTGACTTTC CASGLGNSGANVLTF
TRBD2 TRBJ2-2 TRBV14 - TGTGCCAGCAGCCAGGCCGGGACTAGCACCGGGGAGCTGTTTTTT CASSQAGTSTGELFF
- TRBJ1-1 TRBV29-1 few TGCAGCGTTGGCCCGCGAGGGGGGGCGACGAACACTGAAGCTTTCTTT CSVGPRGGATNTEAFF
TRBD1 TRBJ2-3 TRBV28 few TGTGCCAGCAGTCTAGCCGGGACAGGGGTTCCAGATACGCAGTATTTT CASSLAGTGVPDTQYF
- TRBJ1-2 TRBV7-2 many TGTGCCAGCAGCAGAGACAGCTTAGCTAACTATGGCTACACCTTC CASSRDSLANYGYTF
TRBD2 TRBJ2-1 TRBV7-3 many TGTGCCAGCAGCCCAGCGGGAGGATCCTACAATGAGCAGTTCTTC CASSPAGGSYNEQFF
- TRBJ2-7 TRBV12-3/TRBV12-4 many TGTGCCAGCAGCCTGGGTGGAGACGCGGGGAAGCAGTACTTC CASSLGGDAGKQYF
TRBD1 TRBJ1-5 TRBV28 - TGTGCCAGCAGATCGGACAGGGGAGGCAATCAGCCCCAGCATTTT CASRSDRGGNQPQHF
- TRBJ1-1 TRBV6-6 many TGTGCCAGCAGGCTCGACGGCGCCACTGAAGCTTTCTTT CASRLDGATEAFF
TRBD2 TRBJ2-5 TRBV9 - TGTGCCAGCAGCCCGGGGGGGCTAGCGGGAGTGCAAGAGACCCAGTACTTC CASSPGGLAGVQETQYF
- TRBJ2-7 TRBV25-1 - TGTGCCAGCAGTGACCCCCATGGACCCTACGAGCAGTACTTC CASSDPHGPYEQYF
- TRBJ1-5 TRBV20-1 - TGCAGTGCTAGCGGGTCAGCCGATCAGCCCCAGCATTTT CSASGSADQPQHF
- TRBJ2-1 TRBV6-2/TRBV6-3 - TGTGCCAGCAGTTTTAGGGGGTTTAGCTACAATGAGCAGTTCTTC CASSFRGFSYNEQFF
- TRBJ2-1 TRBV20-1 - TGCAGTGCTAGAGATATACTGGCCTCCTACAATGAGCAGTTCTTC CSARDILASYNEQFF
- TRBJ1-5 TRBV6-2/TRBV6-3 - TGTGCCAGCAGTTCGCCAAGGGATCAGCCCCAGCATTTT CASSSPRDQPQHF
- TRBJ2-1 TRBV20-1 once TGCAGTGCTAGAGAGGGAAAAACGAGCGGGCAGTTCTTC CSAREGKTSGQFF
- TRBJ2-1 TRBV24-1 once TGTGCCACCAGTGATTTACGGGGGAGCTCCTACAATGAGCAGTTCTTC CATSDLRGSSYNEQFF
TRBD2 TRBJ2-3 TRBV11-2 - TGTGCCAGCAGGTGGACTAGCGGGAGTGGGTCAGATACGCAGTATTTT CASRWTSGSGSDTQYF
- TRBJ2-5 TRBV28 - TGTGCCAGCAATCGGGACAAGAAAGAGACCCAGTACTTC CASNRDKKETQYF
TRBD2 TRBJ2-1 TRBV7-9 few TGTGCCAGCAGCTTAGAGGGGACTAGTCGGTTCAATGAGCAGTTCTTC CASSLEGTSRFNEQFF
- TRBJ2-7 TRBV7-2 - TGTGCCAGCAACTCCTTGGACATAAGGGGCGAGCAGTACTTC CASNSLDIRGEQYF
TRBD1 TRBJ1-2 TRBV7-8 - TGTGCCAGCAGCTTAGCCAAAGACAGGGGGCTTGCCTATGGCTACACCTTC CASSLAKDRGLAYGYTF
TRBD1 TRBJ2-3 TRBV29-1 many TGCAGCGTTTACCAGGGGGCCTCAGATACGCAGTATTTT CSVYQGASDTQYF
- TRBJ2-5 TRBV7-2 few TGTGCCAGCAGCCCCGGACCGCCCTACGGTGGCCAGTACTTC CASSPGPPYGGQYF
- TRBJ1-3 TRBV14 - TGTGCCAGCAGCGCACAAATCTCTGGAAACACCATATATTTT CASSAQISGNTIYF
TRBD1 TRBJ2-7 TRBV6-2/TRBV6-3 - TGTGCCAGCAGTACTCCGGGACAGGCAACCTACGAGCAGTACTTC CASSTPGQATYEQYF
TRBD1 TRBJ2-7 TRBV28 once TGTGCCAGCAGTCCGTCGGGGACAGTCTCCTACGAGCAGTACTTC CASSPSGTVSYEQYF
- TRBJ2-5 TRBV7-9 - TGTGCCAGCAGCTTTCCGGGCCCGGGCGAGACCCAGTACTTC CASSFPGPGETQYF
- TRBJ2-7 TRBV24-1 - TGTGCCACCAGTGATTTAAAGGACTCTTCGGTTAAGCAGTACTTC CATSDLKDSSVKQYF
TRBD2 TRBJ2-3 TRBV24-1 - TGTGCCACCAGTGAAACGACCGGGACTAGCGGGAGGACTCGGAGTACGCAGTATTTT CATSETTGTSGRTRSTQYF
- TRBJ2-3 TRBV7-6 - TGTGCCACCAGCGATGCTGGGTGTCAAATCACAGATACGCAGTATTTT CATSDAGCQITDTQYF
TRBD1 TRBJ2-7 TRBV20-1 - TGCAGTGCTAGAGCCGCGGACAGGGTTTCCTACGAGCAGTACTTC CSARAADRVSYEQYF